These 4 T cell receptor beta chains were sequenced from one sample in a study of siplizumab effects on memory and regulatory T cells. Assay: immunoSEQ multiplex PCR; the TCRdb copy retains only in-frame clones and omits some. The top ten clones hold approximately 1.4% of a sample with approximately 82,000 clones, over 80% of them seen once. Sequenced sample: Tregs sorted from blood. These receptors were collected from a human donor in good health.

The V gene is TRBV15, the J gene TRBJ2-7; 12 bases align to TRBD2. Per germline, CDR1 LNHNV and CDR2 YYDKDF (reference sequence). V lost 0 bases, J lost 2 bases, and 5 bases stayed unmatched. This CDR3 is built from 17 residues. CDR3 sequence: CATSRDEGLAGTYEQYF. Written as DNA, the CDR3 is TGTGCCACCAGCAGAGACGAAGGACTAGCGGGAACCTACGAGCAGTACTTC.

The chain joins TRBV6-1 to TRBJ1-2, with D tentatively TRBD1 (5 bases). The CDR3 has 13 amino acids. The V gene's germline CDR1 is MNHNS and CDR2 SASEGT. V lost 5 bases and J 2 bases, leaving 9 bases between the germline ends. In DNA, the CDR3 is TGTGCCAGCAGTATAAAGGGGAACTATGGCTACACCTTC. This codes for CASSIKGNYGYTF.

The rearrangement links TRBV19 to TRBJ2-1; TRBD1 agrees at 10 bases. Germline V gives CDR1 LNHDA, CDR2 SQIVND (reference sequence). This CDR3 has 16 residues. V trimming: 7 bases; J trimming: 9 bases; junction bases outside the gene matches: 15. CDR3 in amino acids: CASKPSWDRGLREQFF. In DNA, the CDR3 is TGTGCCAGTAAACCCTCATGGGACAGGGGTCTCCGTGAGCAGTTCTTC.

The V call is TRBV29-1, the J call TRBJ2-7; 7 bases fit TRBD1. The V gene's germline CDR1 is SQVTM and CDR2 ANQGSEA. The trim removed 4 bases at V and 1 base at J, leaving 10 bases unmatched. The CDR3 contains 15 residues. CDR3 DNA: TGCAGCGTTGCCGGATCGGGACAGAGTTCCTACGAGCAGTACTTC. Translated: CSVAGSGQSSYEQYF.